This T cell receptor (beta chain) appears in the sequencing data of a study of cytomegalovirus exposure and HLA in healthy donors. Overall study results and limits: In an earlier analysis, in under 700 donors, most V segments appeared productive either ~87% or ~30% of the time. When a later analysis was performed, an Asian-associated ancestry cluster reportedly had fewer N-insertions than the roughly 700-donor mean.

PCR primers comprised 60 Vbeta and 13 Jbeta primers. The protocol was immunoSEQ multiplex PCR, while the TCRdb copy is restricted to in-frame clones and leaves out a portion. The profile shows about 180,000 clones, 82% of them singletons. Concerning this clone: Its antigen is undetermined.

Deletions cut 0 bases from V and 0 bases from J, with 4 bases between. This CDR3 has 14 residues. Germline loops: CDR1 SGHRS, CDR2 YFSETQ. Input material: PBMCs. The TCR originated in a woman aged 45-59 years in good health and CMV-seronegative. This rearrangement joins TRBV5-1 to TRBJ1-3; no clear D. In DNA form, the CDR3 reads TGCGCCAGCAGCTTGGCCAGCTCTGGAAACACCATATATTTT. Amino acids: CASSLASSGNTIYF.